A single sample is the source of the 15 T cell receptor beta chains below, sequenced in a study of regulatory T cells in long-lasting Graves disease. The time point denotes: newly diagnosed GD, antithyroid drugs for less than 3 months. RNA isolated from PBMCs was used to make the TCR library. The TCR beta library used iRepertoire HTBI primers with Arm-PCR amplification of CDR3. TCRdb redid the calling of the multiplex PCR reads with MiXCR, one entry per CDR3 protein. The data contain approximately 300,000 distinct CDR3 sequences, 15% to 20% of them singletons. The sequencing here drew on peripheral blood mononuclear cells (PBMCs), taken at new diagnosis, from a patient treated with antithyroid drugs. These receptors were obtained from a female donor with Graves disease.

Details on this clonotype: Just one base apart from a much larger clone, this may be a read error. This chain uses TRBV12-5 with TRBJ2-1; D not certain. The CDR3 spans 14 residues. Germline assignment: CDR1 LGHNT and CDR2 FRNRAP. The CDR3 is CASSLSLTYNEQFF. The CDR3 region has the DNA TGTGCTAGTAGTTTGAGCCTTACCTACAATGAGCAGTTCTTC.

This clonotype has ten or more counts. The V call is TRBV2, the J call TRBJ1-2; D gene ambiguous. Between the trimmed V and J ends, which lost 5 bases and 4 bases, there was a span of 14 bases. The germline CDR1 and CDR2 sequences are SNHLY and FYNNEI. The CDR3 sequence is 14 residues long. The DNA for the CDR3 is TGTGCCAGCAGTATCGAGGGCGCCGGCTATGGCTACACCTTC. Translation gives CASSIEGAGYGYTF.

About this clonotype itself: A read error may explain this, as a much larger clone is one base away. J is TRBJ2-3 and V is TRBV6-2 or TRBV6-3; possibly TRBD2 for D (6 bases). Germline-derived CDR1 and CDR2 are MNHEY and SVGEGT. CDR3 length: 16 residues. DNA for the CDR3: TGTGCCAGCAGTTACCGCGGGGCGCTTCCCACAGATACGCGGTATTTT. Protein: CASSYRGALPTDTRYF.

At least ten counts were recorded for this clonotype. The chain carries TRBV28 and TRBJ2-2, with 14 bases aligning to TRBD2. There are 19 residues in the CDR3. The germline V gene encodes CDR1 MDHEN and CDR2 SYDVKM. Unmatched junction bases numbered 12, after V lost 5 bases and J lost 4 bases. This CDR3 is CASSRIKGLAGEATGELFF. Here the CDR3 DNA reads TGTGCCAGCAGTCGAATCAAGGGACTAGCGGGAGAAGCCACCGGGGAGCTGTTTTTT.

Note on this clonotype: Just one base apart from a much larger clone, this may be a read error. V is TRBV27 and J is TRBJ2-1; no definite D call. The CDR3 consists of 19 residues. The V gene's germline CDR1 is MNHEY and CDR2 SMNVEV (reference sequence). Deletions cut 2 bases from V and 3 bases from J, with 23 bases between. The CDR3 bases are TGTGCCAGCAGTTTAAGATTGGGCTCTGGCCCCCTCTTCTACAATGAGCAGTTCTTC. Its protein product is CASSLRLGSGPLFYNEQFF.

This sequence joins TRBV9 and TRBJ1-1; D gene ambiguous. The CDR3 is 17 residues long. Germline V CDR1 and CDR2: SGDLS, YYNGEE. Trimming removed 0 bases from V and 3 bases from J, with 18 bases in between. The DNA for the CDR3 is TGTGCCAGCAGCGTAGGGGAGAGCAGTTTTTACTACACTGAAGCTTTCTTT. Its protein is CASSVGESSFYYTEAFF.

This clonotype was seen repeatedly, ten times or more. Germline and junction disagree at one end, which may indicate a read error. The gene calls are TRBV5-1 and TRBJ1-5; 7 nucleotides line up with TRBD1. Germline assignment: CDR1 SGHRS and CDR2 YFSETQ. The CDR3 is 14 amino acids. CDR3 protein: CASSLGTDNQPQHF. The CDR3 DNA is TGTGCCAGCAGCTTAGGGACAGACAATCAGCCCCAGCATTTT.

This clonotype was picked up many times. V and J are TRBV2 and TRBJ1-2; 7 bases align to TRBD1. In germline, CDR1 is SNHLY, CDR2 FYNNEI. With V trimmed by 6 bases and J by 6 bases, 16 bases remained unmatched. This CDR3 region has 16 residues. The CDR3 sequence: CASRPTTSGTEDGYTF. The CDR3 DNA follows: TGTGCCAGCAGGCCAACCACCTCCGGGACAGAGGATGGCTACACCTTC.

A few counts support this clonotype. J is TRBJ2-3 and V is TRBV5-1, with a possible D match to TRBD1 (5 bases). V lost 0 bases and J 0 bases, leaving 8 bases between the germline ends. CDR3 size: 15 residues. CDR1 is SGHRS and CDR2 is YFSETQ in the germline V gene. CDR3 loop: CASSLEGASTDTQYF. The CDR3 region has the DNA TGCGCCAGCAGCTTGGAAGGGGCTAGCACAGATACGCAGTATTTT.

This clonotype has just a few counts. V and J are TRBV9 and TRBJ2-1; D is perhaps TRBD1 (6 bases). The V end lost 0 bases, the J end lost 7 bases, and 17 bases lay between the germline ends. From germline, CDR1 is SGDLS and CDR2 YYNGEE. The CDR3 runs to 16 residues. The CDR3 sequence: CASSVESVRGRNEQFF. In nucleotides, the CDR3 is TGTGCCAGCAGCGTAGAGAGCGTCAGGGGCAGAAATGAGCAGTTCTTC.

This clonotype has a count of ten or more. The chain recombines TRBV2 with TRBJ2-7; 12 nucleotides line up with TRBD1. The CDR3 consists of 14 residues. CDR1 is SNHLY and CDR2 is FYNNEI in the germline V gene. J gave up 7 bases and V 6 bases, and 7 bases lay outside the gene matches. DNA for the CDR3: TGTGCCAGCAGGCCGGGACAGGGGGCGGGTGAGCAGTACTTC. As protein: CASRPGQGAGEQYF.

This clonotype has more than one count but fewer than ten. This chain connects TRBV15 to TRBJ1-4; D perhaps matches TRBD1 (6 bases). The CDR3 has 15 residues. The V gene's germline CDR1 is LNHNV and CDR2 YYDKDF (reference sequence). V lost 0 bases and J 6 bases, leaving 11 bases between the germline ends. This chain's CDR3 is CATSRERGRHEKLFF. The CDR3 coding sequence is TGTGCCACCAGCAGAGAACGGGGGCGCCATGAAAAACTGTTTTTT.

This chain links TRBV6-1 with TRBJ2-3; D unresolved. The length of the CDR3 is 15 residues. The V end lost 7 bases, the J end lost 5 bases, and 19 bases lay between the germline ends. The germline V gene has CDR1 MNHNS and CDR2 SASEGT. DNA for the CDR3: TGTGCCAGCACCCCGTTGGTGGGGATGGGAGATACGCAGTATTTT. This sequence encodes CASTPLVGMGDTQYF.

This clonotype was detected many times. The rearrangement joins TRBV3-1 to TRBJ1-5; D is uncertain. The germline CDR1 and CDR2 sequences are LGHDT and YNNKEL (reference sequence). V shed 0 bases and J shed 1 base, with 7 bases lying between them. This CDR3 contains 15 residues. CDR3 nucleotides: TGTGCCAGCAGCCAAGATCCGGCCAGCAATCAGCCCCAGCATTTT. Its translation is CASSQDPASNQPQHF.

This CDR3 is CASTVVRGISYEQYF. For the CDR3, the DNA is TGTGCCAGCACCGTGGTGAGGGGGATCTCCTACGAGCAGTACTTC. The chain links TRBV28 to TRBJ2-7, with D perhaps TRBD1 (6 bases). The CDR3 length is 15 residues. Germline lookup yields CDR1 MDHEN and CDR2 SYDVKM. Between the trimmed V and J ends, which lost 7 bases and 0 bases, there was a span of 16 bases.